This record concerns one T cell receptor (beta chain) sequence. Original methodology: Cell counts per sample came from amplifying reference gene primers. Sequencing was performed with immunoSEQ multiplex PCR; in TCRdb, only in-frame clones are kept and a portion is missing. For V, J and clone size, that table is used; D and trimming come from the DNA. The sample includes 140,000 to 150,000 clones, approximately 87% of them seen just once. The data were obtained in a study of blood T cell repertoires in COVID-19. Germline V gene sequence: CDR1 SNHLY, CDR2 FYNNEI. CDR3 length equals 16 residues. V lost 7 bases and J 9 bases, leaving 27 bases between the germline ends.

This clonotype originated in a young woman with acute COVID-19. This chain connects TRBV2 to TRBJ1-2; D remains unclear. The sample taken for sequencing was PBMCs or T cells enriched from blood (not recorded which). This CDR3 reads CASTAEAGSHLVSYTF. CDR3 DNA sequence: TGTGCCAGCACCGCCGAGGCGGGGAGCCACCTTGTGAGCTACACCTTC.